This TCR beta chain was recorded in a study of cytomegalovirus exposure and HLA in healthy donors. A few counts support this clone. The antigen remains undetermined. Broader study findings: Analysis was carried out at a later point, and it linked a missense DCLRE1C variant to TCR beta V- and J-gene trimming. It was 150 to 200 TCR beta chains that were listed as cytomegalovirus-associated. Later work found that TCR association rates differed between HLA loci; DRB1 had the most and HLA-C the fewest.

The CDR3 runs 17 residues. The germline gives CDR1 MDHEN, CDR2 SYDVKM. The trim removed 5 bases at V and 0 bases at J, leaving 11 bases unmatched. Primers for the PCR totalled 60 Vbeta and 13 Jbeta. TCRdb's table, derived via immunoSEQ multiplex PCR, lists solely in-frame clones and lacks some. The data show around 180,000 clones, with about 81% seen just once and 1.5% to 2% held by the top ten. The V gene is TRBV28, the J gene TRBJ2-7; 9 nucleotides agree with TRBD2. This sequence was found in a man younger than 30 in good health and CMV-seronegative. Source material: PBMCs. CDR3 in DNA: TGTGCCAGCAGTCTTAGCGGGAGTGTTAGAGGCTCCTACGAGCAGTACTTC. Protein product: CASSLSGSVRGSYEQYF.